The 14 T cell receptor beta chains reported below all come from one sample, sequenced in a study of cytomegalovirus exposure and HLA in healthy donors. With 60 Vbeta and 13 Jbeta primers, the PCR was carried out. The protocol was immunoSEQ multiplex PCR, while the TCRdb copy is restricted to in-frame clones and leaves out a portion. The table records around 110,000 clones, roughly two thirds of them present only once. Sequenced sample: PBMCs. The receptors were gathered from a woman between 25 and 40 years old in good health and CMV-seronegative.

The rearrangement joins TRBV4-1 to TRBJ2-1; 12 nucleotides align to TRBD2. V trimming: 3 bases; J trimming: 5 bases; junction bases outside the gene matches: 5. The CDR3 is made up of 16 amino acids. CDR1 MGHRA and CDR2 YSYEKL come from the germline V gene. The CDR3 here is CASSHPLAGGDNEQFF. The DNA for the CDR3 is TGCGCCAGCAGCCACCCCCTAGCGGGGGGGGACAATGAGCAGTTCTTC.

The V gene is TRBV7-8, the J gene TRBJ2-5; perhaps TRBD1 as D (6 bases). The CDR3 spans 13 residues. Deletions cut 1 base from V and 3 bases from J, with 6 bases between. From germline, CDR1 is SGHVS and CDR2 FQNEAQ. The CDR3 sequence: CASSLGQEETQYF. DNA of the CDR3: TGTGCCAGCAGCTTAGGACAGGAAGAGACCCAGTACTTC.

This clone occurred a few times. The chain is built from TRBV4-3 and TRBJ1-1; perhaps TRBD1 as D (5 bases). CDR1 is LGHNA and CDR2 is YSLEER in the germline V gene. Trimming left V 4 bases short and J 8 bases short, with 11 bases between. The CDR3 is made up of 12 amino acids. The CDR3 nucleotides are TGCGCCAGCAGCCTCCGGGAGGGGGAAGCTTTCTTT. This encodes CASSLREGEAFF.

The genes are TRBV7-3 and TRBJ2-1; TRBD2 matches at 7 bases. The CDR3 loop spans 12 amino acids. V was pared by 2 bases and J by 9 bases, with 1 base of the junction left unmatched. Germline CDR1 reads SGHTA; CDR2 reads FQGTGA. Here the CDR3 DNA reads TGTGCCAGCAGCTTAGTAGCGGGTGAGCAGTTCTTC. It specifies CASSLVAGEQFF.

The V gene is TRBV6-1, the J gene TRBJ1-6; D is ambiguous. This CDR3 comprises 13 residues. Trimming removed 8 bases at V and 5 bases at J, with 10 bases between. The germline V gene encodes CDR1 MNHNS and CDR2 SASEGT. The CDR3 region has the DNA TGTGCCAGCGCAGGTGGCGATAATTCACCCCTCCACTTT. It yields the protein CASAGGDNSPLHF.

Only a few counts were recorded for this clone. CDR3 amino acids: CASSVSSGIIYEQYF. CDR3 nucleotide sequence: TGTGCCAGCAGCGTGTCTAGCGGGATAATTTACGAGCAGTACTTC. J is TRBJ2-7 and V is TRBV9; 9 nucleotides line up with TRBD2. CDR3 length: 15 amino acids. Losses at the gene ends were 2 bases for V and 4 bases for J; bases not matched to a gene: 7. Germline V gene data show CDR1 as SGDLS and CDR2 as YYNGEE.

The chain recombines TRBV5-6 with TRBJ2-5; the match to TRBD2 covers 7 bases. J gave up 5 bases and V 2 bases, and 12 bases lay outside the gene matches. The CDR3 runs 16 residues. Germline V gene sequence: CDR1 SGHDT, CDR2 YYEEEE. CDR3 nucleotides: TGTGCCAGCAGCTTTTTGAGGGAGGGGCGGTGGGAGACCCAGTACTTC. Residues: CASSFLREGRWETQYF. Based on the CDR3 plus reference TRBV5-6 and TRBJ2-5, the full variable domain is DAGVTQSPTHLIKTRGQQVTLRCSPKSGHDTVSWYQQALGQGPQFIFQYYEEEERQRGNFPDRFSGHQFPNYSSELNVNALLLGDSALYLCASSFLREGRWETQYFGPGTRLLVL.

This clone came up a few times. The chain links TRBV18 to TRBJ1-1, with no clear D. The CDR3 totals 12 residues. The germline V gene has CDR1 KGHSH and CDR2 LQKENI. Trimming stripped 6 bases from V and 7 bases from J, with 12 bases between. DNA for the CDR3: TGTGCCAGCTCCCTAAGGAGAGGTGAAGCTTTCTTT. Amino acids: CASSLRRGEAFF.

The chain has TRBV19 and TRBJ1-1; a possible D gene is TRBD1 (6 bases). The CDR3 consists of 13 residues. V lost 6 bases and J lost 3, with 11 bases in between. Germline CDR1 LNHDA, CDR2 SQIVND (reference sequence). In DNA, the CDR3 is TGTGCCAGTAGAACACAGGGTGACACTGAAGCTTTCTTT. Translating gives CASRTQGDTEAFF.

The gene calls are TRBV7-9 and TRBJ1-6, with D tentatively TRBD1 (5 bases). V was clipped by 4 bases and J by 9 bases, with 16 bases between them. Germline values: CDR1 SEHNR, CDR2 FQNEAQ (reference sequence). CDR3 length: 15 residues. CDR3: CASSWRGENGSPLHF. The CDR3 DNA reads TGTGCCAGCAGCTGGAGGGGAGAAAATGGTTCACCCCTCCACTTT.

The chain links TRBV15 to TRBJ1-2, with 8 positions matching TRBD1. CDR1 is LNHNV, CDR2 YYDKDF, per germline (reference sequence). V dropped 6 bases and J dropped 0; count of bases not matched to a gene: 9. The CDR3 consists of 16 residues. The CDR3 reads CATRDRGQQANYGYTF. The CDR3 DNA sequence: TGTGCCACCAGAGACAGGGGCCAACAAGCTAACTATGGCTACACCTTC.

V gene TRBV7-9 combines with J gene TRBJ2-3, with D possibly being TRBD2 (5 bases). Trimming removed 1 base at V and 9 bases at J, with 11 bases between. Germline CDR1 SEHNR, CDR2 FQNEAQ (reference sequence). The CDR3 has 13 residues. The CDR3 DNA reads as TGTGCCAGCAGCTTAGGTCCTCGGAGGACGCAGTATTTT. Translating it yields CASSLGPRRTQYF.

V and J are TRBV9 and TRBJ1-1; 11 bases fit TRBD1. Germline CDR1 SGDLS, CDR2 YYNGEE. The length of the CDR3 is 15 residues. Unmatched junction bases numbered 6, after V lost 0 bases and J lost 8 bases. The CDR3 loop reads CASSVGPGQGVEAFF. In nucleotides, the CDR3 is TGTGCCAGCAGCGTAGGACCGGGACAGGGGGTGGAAGCTTTCTTT.

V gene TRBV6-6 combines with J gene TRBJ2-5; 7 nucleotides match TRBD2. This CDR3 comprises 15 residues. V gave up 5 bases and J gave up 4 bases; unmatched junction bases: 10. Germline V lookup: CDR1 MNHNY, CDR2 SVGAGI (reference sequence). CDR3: CASSRSITSAETQYF. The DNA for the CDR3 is TGTGCCAGCAGTCGTTCAATCACTAGCGCAGAGACCCAGTACTTC.